This T cell receptor (beta chain) is drawn from a study of shared clonotypes between healthy human individuals. This CDR3 spans 13 amino acids. V was trimmed by 0 bases and J by 6 bases, leaving 6 bases between them. Germline V gives CDR1 MNHEY, CDR2 SMNVEV (reference sequence). The sorted-subset replicate PCRs were given 150 to 250 ng DNA, which is 30,000 or so T cell genomes. TCRdb keeps only in-frame clones here, not all; method: immunoSEQ multiplex PCR. Among around 560,000 clones listed, 85% to 95% were seen once. Naivety among CD8 cells was defined by CD45RO negativity and positive CCR7 selection, thereby excluding terminally differentiated effector memory CD45RA+ cells.

Sequenced: naive CD8+ T cells sorted from blood. The V call is TRBV27, the J call TRBJ1-5; no clear D gene. This receptor was identified in a woman in her twenties or thirties in good health. The CDR3 nucleotides are TGTGCCAGCAGTTTATCTTTGCTTCAGCCCCAGCATTTT. Residues: CASSLSLLQPQHF.